The entry below gives a single TCR beta chain sequence along with its context. Its specificity is not known. V lost 3 bases and J 2 bases, leaving 7 bases between the germline ends. CDR1 and CDR2 from the germline V gene are LNHDA and SQIVND (reference sequence). There are 13 residues in the CDR3. The sample belongs to a study of shared clonotypes between healthy human individuals. Study-wide findings and caveats: In contrast to clonotypes shared by all four donors, non-shared clonotypes had lower generation probabilities.

Naive CD4+ cells were CD45RA-selected; the remaining cells were memory. Sequenced by immunoSEQ multiplex PCR; TCRdb stores in-frame clones only, minus some. The profile shows 1,400,000 or so clones, 97% to 99% of them singletons. This chain connects TRBV19 to TRBJ1-2, with D possibly matching TRBD1 (5 bases). Sequencing input: naive CD4+ T cells sorted from blood. The sample's subset: CD45RA+ positively selected. The source is a young man in good health. The CDR3 region is CASSMGQNYGYTF. CDR3 bases: TGTGCCAGTAGTATGGGGCAGAACTATGGCTACACCTTC.